This TCR beta chain was retrieved from a study of cytotoxic CD8 clonotypes in ibrutinib-treated CLL. About the study: Responses: approximately 25 partial, 2 complete; after median roughly 5.5 years, roughly 14 stayed remitted, some twelve progressed.

Repertoires were generated with immunoSEQ multiplex PCR, while TCRdb's copy carries only in-frame clones and drops some. This table holds about 330,000 clones, around 66% found once. Germline V gene data show CDR1 as SGHNT and CDR2 as YYREEE (reference sequence). This CDR3 is 15 amino acids long. Trimming took 0 bases from V and 5 from J; bases not matched to a gene: 5. On this clone: Its matching antigen is unknown.

The study's findings and limits: Public clonotypes, an uncommon group, contracted or remained stable on treatment.

The TCR originated in a human donor with chronic lymphocytic leukemia. The gene calls are TRBV5-4 and TRBJ2-7, with 10 bases matching TRBD1. Sequenced material: PBMCs, taken after 36 months of ibrutinib treatment. CDR3 in DNA: TGTGCCAGCAGCTTGGTAGGACAGGGGGGCCACGAGCAGTACTTC. Translating gives CASSLVGQGGHEQYF. The full variable domain, in which reference TRBV5-4 and TRBJ2-7 provide the parts outside the CDR3, is ETGVTQSPTHLIKTRGQQVTLRCSSQSGHNTVSWYQQALGQGPQFIFQYYREEENGRGNFPPRFSGLQFPNYSSELNVNALELDDSALYLCASSLVGQGGHEQYFGPGTRLTVT.